This is a list of T cell receptor beta chains from one sample in a study of beta chain features in type 1 diabetes. The method was immunoSEQ multiplex PCR; TCRdb's version includes in-frame clones alone and lacks a portion of them. The sample yields about 220,000 clones, roughly 11% seen once. What was sequenced was central memory CD4+ T cells from blood. Every receptor here comes from a man between 18 and 35 years old in good health. Each CDR3 is given with its conserved first and last residue. The D gene is left open where the match is weak. The size field is filled for only some rows; it gives once, few, many or a size class.

v_call	d_call	j_call	cdr3_length	clone_size	cdr3_aa	cdr3_nt
TRBV14	.	TRBJ2-1	13	many	CASSQEDSHEQFF	TGTGCCAGCAGCCAAGAAGACAGCCATGAGCAGTTCTTC
TRBV20-1	.	TRBJ2-3	11	.	CSAHHIDTQYF	TGCAGTGCACACCATATAGATACGCAGTATTTT
TRBV12-5	.	TRBJ2-1	16	few	CASGPEAVSSYNEQFF	TGTGCTAGTGGACCCGAAGCGGTCAGCTCCTACAATGAGCAGTTCTTC
TRBV29-1	TRBD2	TRBJ2-1	13	many	CSVGAGLNNEQFF	TGCAGCGTTGGAGCGGGACTTAACAATGAGCAGTTCTTC
TRBV28	.	TRBJ2-3	13	.	CASAPWGADTQYF	TGTGCCAGCGCCCCGTGGGGGGCAGATACGCAGTATTTT
TRBV5-6	.	TRBJ1-4	16	few	CASSLGLPAIGEKLFF	TGTGCCAGCAGCTTGGGCCTCCCGGCCATCGGTGAAAAACTGTTTTTT
TRBV7-9	TRBD1	TRBJ1-4	15	.	CASSLDRGANEKLFF	TGTGCCAGCAGCCTGGACAGGGGTGCTAATGAAAAACTGTTTTTT
TRBV20-1	.	TRBJ2-1	11	few	CSALDYSEQFF	TGCAGTGCTCTGGACTACTCGGAGCAGTTCTTC
TRBV2	.	TRBJ2-2	12	.	CASSEFPGELFF	TGTGCCAGCAGTGAATTTCCCGGGGAGCTGTTTTTT
TRBV29-1	.	TRBJ1-4	15	.	CSVEGGERIGEKLFF	TGCAGCGTTGAAGGCGGAGAACGGATCGGTGAAAAACTGTTTTTT
TRBV18	TRBD1	TRBJ2-7	15	.	CASSPTGTGAYEQYF	TGTGCCAGCTCACCTACCGGGACAGGGGCCTACGAGCAGTACTTC
TRBV27	.	TRBJ2-7	14	.	CASSPPRGALEQYF	TGTGCCAGCAGTCCCCCCCGAGGGGCTCTGGAGCAGTACTTC
TRBV7-2	.	TRBJ1-4	15	few	CASSLVIGTEEKLFF	TGTGCCAGCAGCTTAGTGATAGGAACAGAAGAAAAACTGTTTTTT
TRBV7-2	.	TRBJ2-4	12	few	CASSFGQNIQYF	TGTGCCAGCAGCTTCGGACAAAACATTCAGTACTTC
TRBV9	.	TRBJ2-7	13	.	CASSLQDSYEQYF	TGTGCCAGCAGCCTGCAGGACAGCTACGAGCAGTACTTC
TRBV30	.	TRBJ1-1	15	.	CAWSRQVGVNTEAFF	TGTGCCTGGAGTCGACAGGTGGGAGTGAACACTGAAGCTTTCTTT
TRBV5-1	.	TRBJ2-1	15	.	CASSPRDYAYNEQFF	TGCGCCAGCAGCCCTAGAGACTACGCCTACAATGAGCAGTTCTTC
TRBV6-5	.	TRBJ2-3	12	few	CASSEGADTQYF	TGTGCCAGCAGTGAAGGTGCAGATACGCAGTATTTT
TRBV9	.	TRBJ1-4	16	many	CASSVSRGTENEKLFF	TGTGCCAGCAGCGTCAGCCGGGGGACTGAGAATGAAAAACTGTTTTTT
TRBV7-8	.	TRBJ2-3	12	few	CASSPHTDTQYF	TGTGCCAGCAGCCCCCACACAGATACGCAGTATTTT
TRBV18	.	TRBJ2-2	14	.	CASSPDKNTGELFF	TGTGCCAGCTCACCGGACAAGAACACCGGGGAGCTGTTTTTT
TRBV14	.	TRBJ2-5	12	many	CASSQARTAQYF	TGTGCCAGCAGCCAAGCTCGGACAGCCCAGTACTTC
TRBV6-5	.	TRBJ1-3	13	.	CASSETGGNTIYF	TGTGCCAGCAGTGAGACAGGAGGAAACACCATATATTTT
TRBV28	.	TRBJ2-7	15	few	CASSSGTANVHEQYF	TGTGCCAGCAGCAGTGGGACGGCTAACGTCCACGAGCAGTACTTC
TRBV5-8	.	TRBJ2-5	12	few	CASSLITLFPDF	TGTGCCAGCAGCTTGATCACATTATTCCCCGACTTC
TRBV21-1	.	TRBJ2-7	14	few	CAPISGQGAYEQYF	TGTGCTCCTATATCGGGACAGGGGGCCTACGAGCAGTACTTC
TRBV6-6	.	TRBJ1-1	12	.	CASFQGNTEAFF	TGTGCCAGCTTCCAGGGAAACACTGAAGCTTTCTTT
TRBV9	.	TRBJ2-2	15	few	CASSAPLGVTGELFF	TGTGCCAGCAGCGCACCTCTAGGGGTGACCGGGGAGCTGTTTTTT
TRBV15	TRBD1	TRBJ2-1	16	few	CATSSRTGNSYNEQFF	TGTGCCACCAGCTCTCGGACAGGGAACTCCTACAATGAGCAGTTCTTC
TRBV5-1	.	TRBJ1-1	14	.	CASSVVTANTEAFF	TGCGCCAGCAGCGTGGTGACCGCAAACACTGAAGCTTTCTTT
TRBV7-3	TRBD2	TRBJ2-1	14	.	CASSLSLADNEQFF	TGTGCCAGCAGCTTATCCCTAGCGGACAATGAGCAGTTCTTC
TRBV18	.	TRBJ2-1	16	few	CASSPVARSSYNEQFF	TGTGCCAGCTCACCAGTCGCACGGAGCTCCTACAATGAGCAGTTCTTC
TRBV15	TRBD1	TRBJ2-1	16	few	CAIQSSTGQYYNEQFF	TGTGCCATCCAGAGCTCCACGGGACAGTACTACAATGAGCAGTTCTTC
TRBV5-1	.	TRBJ1-1	14	few	CASSSGRGRTEAFF	TGCGCCAGCAGCTCTGGAAGGGGGAGGACTGAAGCTTTCTTT
TRBV20-1	.	TRBJ2-7	10	few	CSTGWAEQYF	TGCAGTACCGGATGGGCCGAGCAGTACTTC
TRBV13	TRBD2	TRBJ2-1	16	few	CASSLRRLAGAYEQFF	TGTGCCAGCAGCTTAAGAAGACTAGCGGGAGCCTATGAGCAGTTCTTC
TRBV29-1	.	TRBJ2-7	12	many	CSGGQGGNEQYF	TGCAGCGGTGGACAGGGAGGGAACGAGCAGTACTTC
TRBV5-8	.	TRBJ2-7	13	.	CASSLVAIREQYF	TGTGCCAGCAGCCTGGTGGCGATTCGCGAGCAGTACTTC
TRBV9	.	TRBJ1-1	18	.	CASSVGVLWTDMNTEAFF	TGTGCCAGCAGCGTGGGGGTTCTTTGGACAGACATGAACACTGAAGCTTTCTTT
TRBV7-9	.	TRBJ2-3	16	few	CASSLDFGGGADTQYF	TGTGCCAGCAGCTTAGATTTCGGGGGAGGAGCAGATACGCAGTATTTT
TRBV7-2	TRBD2	TRBJ2-1	15	few	CASSLVGTTYNEQFF	TGTGCCAGCAGCTTAGTGGGGACTACTTACAATGAGCAGTTCTTC
TRBV6-6	TRBD1	TRBJ2-1	15	many	CASSYPGGGYNEQFF	TGTGCCAGCAGTTACCCAGGGGGCGGGTACAATGAGCAGTTCTTC
TRBV30	.	TRBJ2-7	12	.	CAWSVTRYEQYF	TGTGCCTGGAGTGTAACCCGCTACGAGCAGTACTTC
TRBV29-1	.	TRBJ1-5	14	many	CIRPDPGSTQPQHF	TGCATCCGACCTGACCCAGGGTCCACTCAGCCCCAGCATTTT
TRBV5-1	.	TRBJ1-1	16	.	CASTTGRRSMNTEAFF	TGCGCCAGTACCACCGGAAGGAGGTCCATGAACACTGAAGCTTTCTTT
TRBV7-2	.	TRBJ2-3	14	few	CASSLAPGTDTQYF	TGTGCCAGCAGCTTAGCGCCTGGTACAGATACGCAGTATTTT
TRBV5-5	.	TRBJ2-1	16	few	CASSLNGRDTYNEQFF	TGTGCCAGCAGCTTGAATGGCAGAGACACCTACAATGAGCAGTTCTTC
TRBV7-2	.	TRBJ2-7	12	few	CASSLNSYEQYF	TGTGCCAGCAGCCTAAACTCCTACGAGCAGTACTTC
TRBV30	.	TRBJ2-2	17	few	CAWSGGLGRTNTGELFF	TGTGCCTGGAGTGGGGGATTGGGACGAACGAACACCGGGGAGCTGTTTTTT
TRBV20-1	.	TRBJ2-1	11	many	CSAHRDHEQFF	TGCAGTGCTCATAGGGACCATGAGCAGTTCTTC
TRBV30	TRBD1	TRBJ1-3	15	few	CAWSVRGLIGNTIYF	TGTGCCTGGAGTGTAAGGGGGCTTATTGGAAACACCATATATTTT
TRBV29-1	TRBD1	TRBJ1-1	15	.	CSYSFGQGLNTEAFF	TGCAGCTACTCGTTCGGACAGGGATTGAACACTGAAGCTTTCTTT
TRBV2	.	TRBJ2-3	12	.	CASSELADTQYF	TGTGCCAGCAGTGAACTAGCGGATACGCAGTATTTT
TRBV9	.	TRBJ2-1	14	.	CASSVSGSYNEQFF	TGTGCCAGCAGCGTCTCGGGATCCTACAATGAGCAGTTCTTC
TRBV5-6	.	TRBJ2-6	17	few	CASKREQFDSGANVLTF	TGTGCCAGCAAGAGGGAACAGTTTGACTCTGGGGCCAACGTCCTGACTTTC
TRBV5-1	.	TRBJ2-7	13	few	CASSLGREYEQYF	TGCGCCAGCAGCTTGGGCAGGGAATACGAGCAGTACTTC